Sequencing of this T cell receptor (beta chain) was carried out in a study of shared clonotypes between healthy human individuals. Assay: immunoSEQ multiplex PCR; the TCRdb copy retains only in-frame clones and omits some. The table records around 2.5 million clones, 90% to 95% of them present only once. The CDR3 contains 13 residues. The V segment lost 3 bases and the J segment 3 bases; nucleotides outside the gene matches: 4. Germline V gives CDR1 GTSNPN, CDR2 SVGIG (reference sequence). The chain couples TRBV30 to TRBJ2-7; 8 bases align to TRBD1. Sequenced sample: naive CD4+ T cells from PBMCs. Regarding subset: CD45RA+ positively selected. The sequence was collected from a man aged 18 to 30 in good health. Some clones in this sample may be carry-over from other donors' samples. The DNA for the CDR3 is TGTGCCTGGAGCCAGGGGGCCGACTACGAGCAGTACTTC. It codes for CAWSQGADYEQYF.